Given below is one T cell receptor (beta chain) in context. The data are from a study of blood T cell repertoires in COVID-19. Study background: From T cells, B-cell-depleted T cells, or PBMCs came the material, which was cDNA or gDNA.

Clones were sequenced by immunoSEQ multiplex PCR, and TCRdb holds only the in-frame ones, with some missing. The sample holds 100,000 to 150,000 clones; roughly 84% are singletons and the top ten take approximately 1.1%. Trimming pared 5 bases from V and 8 bases from J, leaving 10 bases between. CDR3 length: 12 residues. Germline values: CDR1 SGHRS, CDR2 YFSETQ. The specimen was peripheral blood. The chain couples TRBV5-1 to TRBJ1-4; TRBD1 is a possible D gene (6 bases). The receptor was isolated from a woman of 80 years or more with acute or convalescent COVID-19. CDR3 in amino acids: CASRGAGEKLFF. The CDR3 region has the DNA TGCGCCAGCAGGGGGGCAGGGGAAAAACTGTTTTTT.